A single sample is the source of the 17 T cell receptor beta chains below, sequenced in a study of blood T cell repertoires in COVID-19. Measured with immunoSEQ multiplex PCR; TCRdb has only the in-frame clones, and not every one. The sample yields about 370,000 clones, approximately 90% seen once. Sequencing used PBMCs or T cells enriched from blood (not recorded which). The receptors stem from a man younger than 35 who had recovered from COVID-19.

This chain uses TRBV7-2 with TRBJ2-3, with D hard to call. In germline, CDR1 is SGHTA, CDR2 FQGNSA. The CDR3 is 14 amino acids. V was trimmed by 3 bases and J by 0 bases, leaving 7 bases between them. The DNA of the CDR3 is TGTGCCAGCAGCTTTCAAGCAAGCACAGATACGCAGTATTTT. Translation: CASSFQASTDTQYF.

The chain joins TRBV6-4 to TRBJ1-2, with 8 bases identical to TRBD1. There are 14 residues in the CDR3. V lost 3 bases to trimming and J lost 7 bases; unmatched junction nucleotides: 7. Germline V gene sequence: CDR1 MRHNA, CDR2 SNTAGT. The CDR3 is CASSDGDRLSGYTF. In nucleotides, the CDR3 is TGTGCCAGCAGTGATGGGGACAGGCTATCTGGCTACACCTTC.

This clone showed up just a few times. This chain uses TRBV6-5 with TRBJ1-5; 7 bases match TRBD1. This CDR3 has 14 residues. The germline V gene encodes CDR1 MNHEY and CDR2 SVGAGI. With 7 bases clipped from V and 1 base from J, the junction kept 4 bases outside the gene matches. This CDR3 reads CASNPTGSNQPQHF. The CDR3 DNA reads TGTGCCAGCAACCCGACAGGGAGCAATCAGCCCCAGCATTTT.

The gene calls are TRBV7-3 and TRBJ1-4; a possible D gene is TRBD1 (5 bases). Per germline, CDR1 SGHTA and CDR2 FQGTGA. The germline V and J ends were trimmed by 5 bases and 4 bases, with 17 bases remaining between them. This CDR3 is 16 amino acids long. The CDR3 DNA reads TGTGCCAGCAGCCCTGAGGGGAGGGAGTTTAATGAAAAACTGTTTTTT. Translated: CASSPEGREFNEKLFF.

The chain combines TRBV5-4 with TRBJ2-1, with 8 bases fitting TRBD1. Per the germline V gene, CDR1 is SGHNT and CDR2 is YYREEE (reference sequence). There are 19 residues in the CDR3. Trimming took 4 bases from V and 4 from J; bases not matched to a gene: 19. CDR3 bases: TGTGCCAGCAGCCCAAGGACAGGGCAAGCGCCTCATTTGTACAATGAGCAGTTCTTC. Residues: CASSPRTGQAPHLYNEQFF.

This rearrangement joins TRBV19 to TRBJ2-7, with a weak D call TRBD1 (5 bases). The V gene's germline CDR1 is LNHDA and CDR2 SQIVND (reference sequence). The V end was cut by 3 bases, the J end by 0 bases, with 9 bases between. The CDR3 extends over 14 amino acids. The CDR3 region is CASSMKGNSYEQYF. Here the CDR3 DNA reads TGTGCCAGTAGTATGAAGGGGAACTCCTACGAGCAGTACTTC.

The chain recombines TRBV7-2 with TRBJ1-4; possibly TRBD1 for D (5 bases). Germline values: CDR1 SGHTA, CDR2 FQGNSA. V dropped 2 bases and J dropped 7 bases, with 11 bases sitting between them. This CDR3 has 14 residues. The CDR3 DNA sequence: TGTGCCAGCAGCTTATCGGGGGTTGTTGAAAAACTGTTTTTT. Its protein product is CASSLSGVVEKLFF.

This chain's CDR3 is CASGWQGRGLKTNEKLFF. Here the CDR3 DNA reads TGTGCTAGTGGTTGGCAGGGTAGGGGCCTAAAGACTAATGAAAAACTGTTTTTT. The rearrangement uses TRBV12-5 and TRBJ1-4; possibly TRBD1 for D (5 bases). V was trimmed by 4 bases and J by 2 bases, leaving 20 bases between them. CDR3 length equals 18 residues. Per the germline V gene, CDR1 is LGHNT and CDR2 is FRNRAP.

The chain has TRBV12-3 or TRBV12-4 and TRBJ2-7; 8 bases map to TRBD2. The length of the CDR3 is 12 residues. Trimming cost V 6 bases and J 9 bases; bases outside gene matches: 7. The CDR3 DNA reads as TGTGCCAGCAGCCCAAACGGGAGGGGGCAGTACTTC. This translates into CASSPNGRGQYF.

The rearrangement uses TRBV12-3 or TRBV12-4 and TRBJ2-1; 7 nucleotides match TRBD1. Trimming took 0 bases from V and 8 from J; bases not matched to a gene: 1. The CDR3 runs to 13 residues. The CDR3 loop reads CASSLAGGDEQFF. The CDR3 nucleotides read TGTGCCAGCAGTTTAGCAGGGGGCGATGAGCAGTTCTTC.

The genes are TRBV10-1 and TRBJ2-2, with TRBD2 identical over 11 bases. Germline CDR1 WNHNN, CDR2 SYGVQD (reference sequence). J gave up 4 bases and V 5 bases, and 3 bases lay outside the gene matches. The CDR3 totals 15 residues. DNA for the CDR3: TGCGCCAGCAGTCCCGGGACTAGCGGCACCGGGGAGCTGTTTTTT. This sequence encodes CASSPGTSGTGELFF.

The rearrangement links TRBV6-5 to TRBJ2-1, with a tentative D call TRBD1 (6 bases). The V gene's germline CDR1 is MNHEY and CDR2 SVGAGI. Trimming shortened V by 6 bases and J by 5 bases, and 11 bases separated the two germline ends. The CDR3 consists of 13 residues. CDR3 bases: TGTGCCAGCAGCGGGACACTCCACAATGAGCAGTTCTTC. Protein product: CASSGTLHNEQFF.

The chain links TRBV29-1 to TRBJ2-7; TRBD2 aligns across 7 bases. This CDR3 spans 12 amino acids. Looked up from germline, CDR1 is SQVTM and CDR2 is ANQGSEA. With 4 bases clipped from V and 3 bases from J, the junction kept 3 bases outside the gene matches. The CDR3 loop reads CSVGGSGYEQYF. In DNA form, the CDR3 reads TGCAGCGTTGGCGGGAGTGGCTACGAGCAGTACTTC.

This chain joins TRBV28 and TRBJ2-7, with 8 bases fitting TRBD2. The germline gives CDR1 MDHEN, CDR2 SYDVKM. V trimming: 5 bases; J trimming: 0 bases; junction bases outside the gene matches: 21. This CDR3 is 20 amino acids long. The CDR3 coding sequence is TGTGCCAGCAGTCCCAATATTAGGACAGATCGACTAGCGTTCTCCTACGAGCAGTACTTC. Residues: CASSPNIRTDRLAFSYEQYF.

This chain connects TRBV28 to TRBJ1-2; D uncertain. V lost 2 bases, J lost 3 bases, and 10 bases lay in between. In germline, CDR1 is MDHEN, CDR2 SYDVKM. The CDR3 spans 14 residues. The CDR3 DNA follows: TGTGCCAGCAGTTTACCTCAAACAGACTATGGCTACACCTTC. Translated: CASSLPQTDYGYTF.

CDR3 sequence (DNA): TGTGCCAGCAGCAAAGAAGTTCGCAGAACGAACACCGGGGAGCTGTTTTTT. Encoded protein: CASSKEVRRTNTGELFF. J is TRBJ2-2 and V is TRBV21-1; the table gives TRBD1 as D, unverified against the DNA. TRBV21-1 is a listed pseudogene. The CDR3 has 17 residues.

The genes are TRBV5-1 and TRBJ2-1, with 8 positions matching TRBD1. CDR1 SGHRS and CDR2 YFSETQ come from the germline V gene. This CDR3 spans 13 amino acids. J gave up 6 bases and V 4 bases, and 3 bases lay outside the gene matches. The CDR3 DNA sequence: TGCGCCAGCAGCCCTGGACAGGGCAATGAGCAGTTCTTC. It is translated as CASSPGQGNEQFF.